These T cell receptor beta chains were read from a single sample in a study of PD-L1 blockade in urothelial cancer. Generated by immunoSEQ multiplex PCR, the TCRdb table keeps only in-frame clones and is missing some. The sample lists 90,000 to 120,000 clones; roughly nine tenths were seen once. The source material was PBMCs, sampled around atezolizumab (anti-PD-L1) treatment. These receptors were taken from a woman of 80 years or more with urothelial cancer. CDR3s include the opening cysteine and the closing phenylalanine or tryptophan. Fields, in order: D gene, J gene, V gene, CDR3 length, clone size, CDR3 protein, CDR3 DNA. D genes are given only for firm matches. Clone size appears in some rows only: once, few, many, or a class for an expanded clone.

D gene: NA; J gene: TRBJ2-5; V gene: TRBV6-1; CDR3 length: 12; clone size: NA; CDR3 protein: CASRRIGGTQYF; CDR3 DNA: TGTGCCAGCAGGCGGATAGGGGGTACCCAGTACTTC
D gene: NA; J gene: TRBJ1-1; V gene: TRBV2; CDR3 length: 12; clone size: NA; CDR3 protein: CASSSRNTEAFF; CDR3 DNA: TGTGCCAGCAGTTCCAGAAACACTGAAGCTTTCTTT
D gene: NA; J gene: TRBJ2-7; V gene: TRBV6-5; CDR3 length: 13; clone size: NA; CDR3 protein: CASSAPGVYEQYF; CDR3 DNA: TGTGCCAGCAGTGCCCCGGGAGTCTACGAGCAGTACTTC
D gene: NA; J gene: TRBJ1-3; V gene: TRBV5-4; CDR3 length: 13; clone size: NA; CDR3 protein: CASSLQGGNTIYF; CDR3 DNA: TGTGCCAGCAGCTTGCAGGGGGGAAACACCATATATTTT
D gene: NA; J gene: TRBJ1-2; V gene: TRBV4-2; CDR3 length: 12; clone size: NA; CDR3 protein: CASRIGDYGYTF; CDR3 DNA: TGTGCCAGCAGAATCGGGGACTATGGCTACACCTTC
D gene: NA; J gene: TRBJ1-3; V gene: TRBV7-9; CDR3 length: 16; clone size: NA; CDR3 protein: CASSLGSRLSGNTIYF; CDR3 DNA: TGTGCCAGCAGCTTAGGATCGCGGCTATCGGGAAACACCATATATTTT
D gene: NA; J gene: TRBJ1-1; V gene: TRBV10-3; CDR3 length: 13; clone size: NA; CDR3 protein: CAISPKQETEAFF; CDR3 DNA: TGTGCCATCAGTCCCAAACAGGAGACTGAAGCTTTCTTT
D gene: TRBD2; J gene: TRBJ2-1; V gene: TRBV13; CDR3 length: 17; clone size: NA; CDR3 protein: CASSFLADGNSYNEQFF; CDR3 DNA: TGTGCCAGCAGCTTCCTAGCGGACGGAAACTCCTACAATGAGCAGTTCTTC
D gene: TRBD2; J gene: TRBJ2-1; V gene: TRBV5-1; CDR3 length: 15; clone size: NA; CDR3 protein: CASSLGQAGVNEQFF; CDR3 DNA: TGCGCCAGCAGCTTGGGCCAGGCGGGGGTCAATGAGCAGTTCTTC
D gene: TRBD1; J gene: TRBJ1-1; V gene: TRBV13; CDR3 length: 16; clone size: NA; CDR3 protein: CASSLSRGGVNTEAFF; CDR3 DNA: TGTGCCAGCAGCTTGTCCCGAGGGGGCGTGAACACTGAAGCTTTCTTT
D gene: NA; J gene: TRBJ1-2; V gene: TRBV7-9; CDR3 length: 14; clone size: NA; CDR3 protein: CASSKRGGDYGYTF; CDR3 DNA: TGTGCCAGCAGTAAACGGGGGGGGGACTATGGCTACACCTTC
D gene: NA; J gene: TRBJ2-2; V gene: TRBV11-2; CDR3 length: 14; clone size: NA; CDR3 protein: CASSLVGGTGELFF; CDR3 DNA: TGTGCCAGCAGCTTAGTAGGCGGGACCGGGGAGCTGTTTTTT
D gene: TRBD1; J gene: TRBJ1-5; V gene: TRBV29-1; CDR3 length: 13; clone size: NA; CDR3 protein: CSVSTGGAQPQHF; CDR3 DNA: TGCAGCGTGAGCACAGGGGGTGCCCAGCCCCAGCATTTT
D gene: TRBD1; J gene: TRBJ2-5; V gene: TRBV5-1; CDR3 length: 16; clone size: NA; CDR3 protein: CASSPGQGGFQETQYF; CDR3 DNA: TGCGCCAGCAGCCCAGGACAGGGGGGTTTCCAAGAGACCCAGTACTTC
D gene: NA; J gene: TRBJ1-2; V gene: TRBV6-1; CDR3 length: 13; clone size: few; CDR3 protein: CASSEPANYGYTF; CDR3 DNA: TGTGCCAGCAGTGAACCCGCTAACTATGGCTACACCTTC
D gene: NA; J gene: TRBJ1-2; V gene: TRBV10-3; CDR3 length: 17; clone size: NA; CDR3 protein: CAIYYESPELGVYGYTF; CDR3 DNA: TGTGCCATTTACTACGAGTCCCCGGAGTTAGGTGTCTATGGCTACACCTTC
D gene: TRBD2; J gene: TRBJ2-1; V gene: TRBV28; CDR3 length: 18; clone size: NA; CDR3 protein: CASSLGWGSGNSGNEQFF; CDR3 DNA: TGTGCCAGCAGTTTAGGATGGGGGAGCGGGAACTCGGGAAATGAGCAGTTCTTC
D gene: NA; J gene: TRBJ2-7; V gene: TRBV21-1; CDR3 length: 12; clone size: NA; CDR3 protein: CASSKIGYFLHF; CDR3 DNA: TGTGCCAGCAGCAAAATCGGGTACTTCCTGCACTTC
D gene: TRBD2; J gene: TRBJ2-1; V gene: TRBV5-4; CDR3 length: 16; clone size: NA; CDR3 protein: CASSLAGGRVYNEQFF; CDR3 DNA: TGTGCCAGCAGCTTGGCCGGCGGGAGGGTCTACAATGAGCAGTTCTTC
D gene: NA; J gene: TRBJ1-2; V gene: TRBV5-1; CDR3 length: 14; clone size: NA; CDR3 protein: CASSLADRTSGYTF; CDR3 DNA: TGCGCCAGCAGCTTGGCGGACAGAACTTCTGGCTACACCTTC
D gene: TRBD1; J gene: TRBJ1-5; V gene: TRBV6-1; CDR3 length: 17; clone size: NA; CDR3 protein: CASSEGTGGARDQPQHF; CDR3 DNA: TGTGCCAGCAGTGAAGGGACAGGGGGCGCGAGGGATCAGCCCCAGCATTTT
D gene: TRBD1; J gene: TRBJ1-2; V gene: TRBV28; CDR3 length: 14; clone size: NA; CDR3 protein: CASSWADREYGYTF; CDR3 DNA: TGTGCCAGCAGCTGGGCCGACAGGGAATATGGCTACACCTTC
D gene: TRBD2; J gene: TRBJ2-7; V gene: TRBV19; CDR3 length: 13; clone size: few; CDR3 protein: CASSPGRAYEQYF; CDR3 DNA: TGTGCCAGTAGTCCGGGGAGGGCCTACGAGCAGTACTTC
D gene: NA; J gene: TRBJ2-2; V gene: TRBV2; CDR3 length: 15; clone size: few; CDR3 protein: CASGWGQANTGELFF; CDR3 DNA: TGTGCCAGCGGCTGGGGACAAGCGAACACCGGGGAGCTGTTTTTT
D gene: TRBD2; J gene: TRBJ2-1; V gene: TRBV6-5; CDR3 length: 13; clone size: NA; CDR3 protein: CASSFGRGGEQFF; CDR3 DNA: TGTGCCAGCAGTTTCGGGCGGGGGGGGGAGCAGTTCTTC
D gene: TRBD1; J gene: TRBJ2-7; V gene: TRBV7-9; CDR3 length: 14; clone size: NA; CDR3 protein: CASAETGTGVEQYF; CDR3 DNA: TGTGCCAGCGCGGAGACCGGGACAGGGGTCGAGCAGTACTTC
D gene: TRBD2; J gene: TRBJ2-5; V gene: TRBV6-1; CDR3 length: 15; clone size: NA; CDR3 protein: CASTQWASGRETQYF; CDR3 DNA: TGTGCCAGCACCCAATGGGCTAGCGGGAGGGAGACCCAGTACTTC
D gene: NA; J gene: TRBJ2-7; V gene: TRBV28; CDR3 length: 16; clone size: NA; CDR3 protein: CASSTDLWGRSHEQYF; CDR3 DNA: TGTGCCAGCAGTACCGATCTGTGGGGGCGTAGCCACGAGCAGTACTTC
D gene: TRBD1; J gene: TRBJ1-2; V gene: TRBV7-9; CDR3 length: 15; clone size: few; CDR3 protein: CASSSMGTEPYGYTF; CDR3 DNA: TGTGCCAGCAGCTCTATGGGGACAGAGCCCTATGGCTACACCTTC
D gene: TRBD1; J gene: TRBJ2-1; V gene: TRBV19; CDR3 length: 13; clone size: NA; CDR3 protein: CASSVTGVAKQFF; CDR3 DNA: TGTGCCAGTAGTGTGACAGGGGTCGCAAAGCAGTTCTTC
D gene: NA; J gene: TRBJ2-1; V gene: TRBV5-1; CDR3 length: 15; clone size: NA; CDR3 protein: CASSLLPGMSNEQFF; CDR3 DNA: TGCGCCAGCAGCTTGTTGCCGGGGATGAGTAATGAGCAGTTCTTC
D gene: NA; J gene: TRBJ1-5; V gene: TRBV30; CDR3 length: 14; clone size: NA; CDR3 protein: CAWSGPRPNQPQHF; CDR3 DNA: TGTGCCTGGAGCGGCCCGAGGCCTAATCAGCCCCAGCATTTT
D gene: TRBD2; J gene: TRBJ2-3; V gene: TRBV9; CDR3 length: 14; clone size: NA; CDR3 protein: CASSASGYTDTQYF; CDR3 DNA: TGTGCCAGCAGCGCTAGCGGGTACACAGATACGCAGTATTTT
D gene: NA; J gene: TRBJ2-2; V gene: TRBV9; CDR3 length: 15; clone size: once; CDR3 protein: CASSVATGQGRELFF; CDR3 DNA: TGTGCCAGCAGCGTAGCTACAGGGCAAGGGCGGGAGCTGTTTTTT
D gene: NA; J gene: TRBJ1-1; V gene: TRBV19; CDR3 length: 14; clone size: NA; CDR3 protein: CASSPSGTNTEAFF; CDR3 DNA: TGTGCCAGTAGTCCCAGCGGGACGAACACTGAAGCTTTCTTT
D gene: NA; J gene: TRBJ1-1; V gene: TRBV20-1; CDR3 length: 10; clone size: NA; CDR3 protein: CSARRGEAFF; CDR3 DNA: TGCAGTGCCAGGAGGGGTGAAGCTTTCTTT
D gene: NA; J gene: TRBJ2-7; V gene: TRBV6-5; CDR3 length: 14; clone size: NA; CDR3 protein: CASSPNRVRYEQYF; CDR3 DNA: TGTGCCAGCAGCCCCAACAGGGTCCGCTACGAGCAGTACTTC
D gene: NA; J gene: TRBJ1-4; V gene: TRBV10-2; CDR3 length: 16; clone size: NA; CDR3 protein: CASSGSTGGSDEKLFF; CDR3 DNA: TGCGCCAGCAGTGGATCCACTGGGGGCTCGGATGAAAAACTGTTTTTT
D gene: NA; J gene: TRBJ1-1; V gene: TRBV4-1; CDR3 length: 15; clone size: NA; CDR3 protein: CASSRSRDMNTEAFF; CDR3 DNA: TGCGCCAGCAGCCGGAGCCGGGACATGAACACTGAAGCTTTCTTT
D gene: TRBD2; J gene: TRBJ2-5; V gene: TRBV11-1; CDR3 length: 17; clone size: once; CDR3 protein: CASSPIAGTSGPETQYF; CDR3 DNA: TGTGCCAGCAGCCCAATCGCCGGGACTAGCGGACCAGAGACCCAGTACTTC
D gene: NA; J gene: TRBJ2-3; V gene: TRBV6-4; CDR3 length: 14; clone size: NA; CDR3 protein: CASSRDTYTDTQYF; CDR3 DNA: TGTGCCAGCAGCCGGGACACCTACACAGATACGCAGTATTTT
D gene: TRBD1; J gene: TRBJ2-1; V gene: TRBV9; CDR3 length: 15; clone size: NA; CDR3 protein: CASSATQGAYNEQFF; CDR3 DNA: TGTGCCAGCAGCGCCACACAGGGGGCATACAATGAGCAGTTCTTC
D gene: TRBD1; J gene: TRBJ2-7; V gene: TRBV18; CDR3 length: 15; clone size: NA; CDR3 protein: CASSPIETGGSEQYF; CDR3 DNA: TGTGCCAGCTCACCAATTGAGACAGGGGGATCCGAGCAGTACTTC
D gene: TRBD1; J gene: TRBJ2-2; V gene: TRBV6-5; CDR3 length: 15; clone size: NA; CDR3 protein: CASRSQGVVPGELFF; CDR3 DNA: TGTGCCAGCAGATCACAGGGGGTTGTCCCCGGGGAGCTGTTTTTT
D gene: TRBD1; J gene: TRBJ1-1; V gene: TRBV5-1; CDR3 length: 16; clone size: NA; CDR3 protein: CASSPRTGGASPEAFF; CDR3 DNA: TGCGCCAGCAGCCCGCGGACAGGGGGCGCGTCCCCTGAAGCTTTCTTT